This entry lists 10 T cell receptor beta chains sequenced from one sample in a study of T cell responses to AZD1222 COVID-19 vaccine. Only in-frame clones appear in the TCRdb table, and some are missing; sequencing was by immunoSEQ multiplex PCR. The sample has some 84,000 clones, 88% seen once. Sample: peripheral blood, taken on day 0 of AZD1222 vaccination. These receptors were taken from an adult in good health.

The rearrangement joins TRBV2 to TRBJ1-6; D may be TRBD1 (5 bases). Trimming stripped 5 bases from V and 10 bases from J, with 15 bases between. The germline CDR1 and CDR2 sequences are SNHLY and FYNNEI. The CDR3 spans 14 residues. The CDR3 spells CASSSSSPGSPLHF. Written as DNA, the CDR3 is TGTGCCAGCAGTAGTAGCAGCCCAGGGTCACCCCTCCACTTT.

J is TRBJ2-7 and V is TRBV10-3; 14 nucleotides line up with TRBD2. Germline V gene data show CDR1 as ENHRY and CDR2 as SYGVKD. Trimming at V came to 10 bases and at J to 0 bases, leaving 5 bases not matched to a gene. The CDR3 runs to 15 residues. The CDR3 region is CATWTSGRSSYEQYF. In DNA, the CDR3 is TGTGCCACCTGGACTAGCGGGAGGAGCTCCTACGAGCAGTACTTC.

The gene calls are TRBV18 and TRBJ1-1; 8 bases match TRBD1. The germline V gene encodes CDR1 KGHSH and CDR2 LQKENI. The CDR3 consists of 14 residues. With 4 bases clipped from V and 1 base from J, the junction kept 2 bases outside the gene matches. Here the CDR3 DNA reads TGTGCCAGCTCACAGGGACAGGCGAACACTGAAGCTTTCTTT. It specifies CASSQGQANTEAFF.

The chain employs TRBV15 and TRBJ2-5; D uncertain. The ends were cut back, 0 bases at V and 4 bases at J, with 6 bases in the middle. CDR1 and CDR2 from the germline V gene are LNHNV and YYDKDF (reference sequence). The CDR3 loop spans 13 amino acids. CDR3 region: CATSRDLVETQYF. DNA of the CDR3: TGTGCCACCAGCAGAGATTTAGTAGAGACCCAGTACTTC.

This chain links TRBV7-6 with TRBJ2-7; 10 nucleotides agree with TRBD2. The CDR3 runs to 17 residues. Germline V CDR1 and CDR2: SGHVS, FNYEAQ. Losses at the gene ends were 0 bases for V and 3 bases for J; bases not matched to a gene: 8. CDR3 loop: CASSLASPSGSYYEQYF. The CDR3, as DNA: TGTGCCAGCAGCTTAGCCTCGCCTAGCGGGAGCTACTACGAGCAGTACTTC.

About this clone itself: One end of the junction varies from germline; a read error may be responsible. This rearrangement joins TRBV7-2 to TRBJ1-2; D remains unclear. Germline V gives CDR1 SGHTA, CDR2 FQGNSA. CDR3 size: 14 residues. This CDR3 is CASSSPQVGYRYTF. The CDR3 DNA reads TGTGCCAGCAGCTCCCCCCAGGTCGGCTATCGCTACACCTTC.

V is TRBV2 and J is TRBJ1-5; no firm D call. This CDR3 has 14 amino acids. V was cut by 7 bases and J by 6 bases, with 16 bases left in between. Germline lookup yields CDR1 SNHLY and CDR2 FYNNEI. CDR3 nucleotide sequence: TGTGCCAGCAATAGGGAGTTCAGCGTTCAGCCCCAGCATTTT. Its translation is CASNREFSVQPQHF.

The rearrangement uses TRBV27 and TRBJ1-2, with a weak D call TRBD1 (6 bases). Germline CDR1 MNHEY, CDR2 SMNVEV (reference sequence). There are 13 residues in the CDR3. Trimming pared 6 bases from V and 7 bases from J, leaving 15 bases between. The CDR3, as DNA: TGTGCCAGCAGCACATCAGGGGTGGGTGGCTACACCTTC. It yields the protein CASSTSGVGGYTF.

This clone occurred once. The genes are TRBV14 and TRBJ2-5; D gene unclear. Looked up from germline, CDR1 is SGHDN and CDR2 is FVKESK. The CDR3 spans 12 residues. The V end was cut by 1 base, the J end by 4 bases, with 4 bases between. DNA for the CDR3: TGTGCCAGCAGCCAAGTCCTAGAGACCCAGTACTTC. Residues: CASSQVLETQYF.

This chain uses TRBV7-9 with TRBJ1-3, with D maybe TRBD1 (6 bases). Germline lookup yields CDR1 SEHNR and CDR2 FQNEAQ (reference sequence). The CDR3 is 16 amino acids. Deletions cut 1 base from V and 0 bases from J, with 10 bases between. CDR3 sequence reads: CASSLEGHLSGNTIYF. CDR3 DNA: TGTGCCAGCAGCTTAGAGGGACACCTCTCTGGAAACACCATATATTTT.